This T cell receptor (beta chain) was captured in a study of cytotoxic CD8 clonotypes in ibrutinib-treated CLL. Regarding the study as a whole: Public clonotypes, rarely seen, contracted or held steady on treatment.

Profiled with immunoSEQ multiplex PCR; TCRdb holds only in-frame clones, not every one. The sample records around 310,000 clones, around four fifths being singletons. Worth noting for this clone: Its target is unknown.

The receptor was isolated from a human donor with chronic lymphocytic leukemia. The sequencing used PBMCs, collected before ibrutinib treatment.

CDR3 residues: CASSFGLAGSDTQYF. The CDR3 nucleotides are TGTGCCAGCAGCTTTGGACTAGCGGGATCAGATACGCAGTATTTT. The chain uses TRBV5-4 and TRBJ2-3; 12 positions agree with TRBD2. V dropped 2 bases and J dropped 4; count of bases not matched to a gene: 2. Germline lookup yields CDR1 SGHNT and CDR2 YYREEE (reference sequence). The CDR3 is 15 residues long.